This is a list of T cell receptor beta chains from one sample in a study of T cell responses to AZD1222 COVID-19 vaccine. Clones were read by immunoSEQ multiplex PCR, and TCRdb kept only the in-frame ones, dropping some. The data show about 70,000 clones, with about 85% seen just once and around 21% held by the top ten. Sequencing was performed on peripheral blood, taken on day 0 of AZD1222 vaccination. All receptors derive from an adult in good health. Both conserved end residues are part of each CDR3. D genes are given only for firm matches. Size is omitted from some rows. Given values are once, few, many or a class for expanded clones.

J: TRBJ2-7
V: TRBV5-1
size: -
D: -
DNA: TGCGCCAGCAGCTTGGGGGCGACTAGTTACGAGCAGTACTTC
CDR3: CASSLGATSYEQYF

J: TRBJ1-2
V: TRBV7-2
size: -
D: TRBD1
DNA: TGTGCCAGCAGCCCCCATCTACCGGGACAGGGGATGGGCTACACCTTC
CDR3: CASSPHLPGQGMGYTF

J: TRBJ1-2
V: TRBV5-6
size: few
D: -
DNA: TGTGCCAGCAGCCCGGGAGGGAACTATGGCTACACCTTC
CDR3: CASSPGGNYGYTF

J: TRBJ2-5
V: TRBV19
size: -
D: -
DNA: TGTGCCAGTAGTATCAGGGAGACCCAGTACTTC
CDR3: CASSIRETQYF

J: TRBJ1-2
V: TRBV19
size: -
D: -
DNA: TGTGCCAGTAGTAACCGGTTTTCCGGCTACACCTTC
CDR3: CASSNRFSGYTF

J: TRBJ1-1
V: TRBV30
size: -
D: -
DNA: TGTGCCTGGACCCGGACATATAACACTGAAGCTTTCTTT
CDR3: CAWTRTYNTEAFF

J: TRBJ1-6
V: TRBV5-1
size: -
D: TRBD1
DNA: TGCGCCAGCAGCGGAACTACGGGACAGGGTACACCCCTCCACTTT
CDR3: CASSGTTGQGTPLHF

J: TRBJ2-7
V: TRBV5-6
size: -
D: TRBD2
DNA: TGTGCCAGCAGCCCGGGAGGGGACGAGCAGTACTTC
CDR3: CASSPGGDEQYF

J: TRBJ2-1
V: TRBV2
size: -
D: TRBD1
DNA: TGTGCCAGCAGTAGGGACAGGGACAATGAGCAGTTCTTC
CDR3: CASSRDRDNEQFF

J: TRBJ1-5
V: TRBV30
size: -
D: TRBD1
DNA: TGTGCCTGGAGTGTAGGAGGGACAGTAAGCAATCAGCCCCAGCATTTT
CDR3: CAWSVGGTVSNQPQHF

J: TRBJ1-3
V: TRBV29-1
size: -
D: -
DNA: TGCAGCGTTGAACATCTTAACACCATATATTTT
CDR3: CSVEHLNTIYF

J: TRBJ1-2
V: TRBV10-1
size: -
D: -
DNA: TGCGCCAGCAGTGATTACAGAAACTATGGCTACACCTTC
CDR3: CASSDYRNYGYTF